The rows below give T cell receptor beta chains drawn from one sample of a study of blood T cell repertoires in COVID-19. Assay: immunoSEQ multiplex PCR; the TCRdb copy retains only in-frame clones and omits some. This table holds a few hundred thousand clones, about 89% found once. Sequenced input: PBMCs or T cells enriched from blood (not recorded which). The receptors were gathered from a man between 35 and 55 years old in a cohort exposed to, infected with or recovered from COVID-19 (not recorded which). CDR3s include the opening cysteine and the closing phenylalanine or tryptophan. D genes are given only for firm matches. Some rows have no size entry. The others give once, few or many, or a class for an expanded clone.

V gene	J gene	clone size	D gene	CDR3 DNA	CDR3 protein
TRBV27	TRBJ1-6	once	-	TGTGCCAGCAGTCCCCATAGACAGGATTCACCCCTCCACTTT	CASSPHRQDSPLHF
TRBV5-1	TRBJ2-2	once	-	TGCGCCAGCACGCGACAGTCCCGGGACACCGGGGAGCTGTTTTTT	CASTRQSRDTGELFF
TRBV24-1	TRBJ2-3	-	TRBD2	TGTGCCACCAGTGATTTGGGCGGGAGGGGCACAGATACGCAGTATTTT	CATSDLGGRGTDTQYF
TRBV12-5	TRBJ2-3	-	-	TGTGCTAGTGGTTCCCTAGATACGCAGTATTTT	CASGSLDTQYF
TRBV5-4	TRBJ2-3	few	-	TGTGCCAGCAGCTTGCGATCAGCGGGCACAGATACGCAGTATTTT	CASSLRSAGTDTQYF
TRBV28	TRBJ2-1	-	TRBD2	TGTGCCAGCACCGATAGCGGGAGGGCCGGTGAGCAGTTCTTC	CASTDSGRAGEQFF
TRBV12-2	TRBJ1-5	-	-	TGTGCAAGTCGCTGGTGGGAGGTTGCCCGGAATCAGCCCCAGCATTTT	CASRWWEVARNQPQHF
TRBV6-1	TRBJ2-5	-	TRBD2	TGTGCCAGCAGTGTCTCCAAGGCTAGCGGACATCAAGAGACCCAGTACTTC	CASSVSKASGHQETQYF
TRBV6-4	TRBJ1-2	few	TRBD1	TGTGCCGCCGACCGTCCGAGGGACAGGGACGGCTACACCTTC	CAADRPRDRDGYTF
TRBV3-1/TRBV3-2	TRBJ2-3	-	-	TGTGCCAGCAGCCAAGAGCACGGTCGGACAGATACGCAGTATTTT	CASSQEHGRTDTQYF
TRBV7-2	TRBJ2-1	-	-	TGTGCCAGCAGCTTGGCCAGACTAGTCAATGAGCAGTTCTTC	CASSLARLVNEQFF
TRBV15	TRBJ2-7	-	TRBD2	TGTGCCACCAGCAGAGGGCTAGCGGGAGGCTACGAGCAGTACTTC	CATSRGLAGGYEQYF
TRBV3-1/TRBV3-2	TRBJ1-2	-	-	TGTGCCAGCAGCCAATCCGCCACCCGCACAGGGTTCTATGGCTACACCTTC	CASSQSATRTGFYGYTF
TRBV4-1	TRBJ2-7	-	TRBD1	TGCGCCAGCAGCCAAGCTCACAGGGGGTACGAGCAGTACTTC	CASSQAHRGYEQYF
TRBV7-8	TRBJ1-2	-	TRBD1	TGTGCCAGCAGCCAGGGGGGGGATGGCTACACCTTC	CASSQGGDGYTF
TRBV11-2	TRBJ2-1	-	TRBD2	TGTGCCAGCAGCTTTGCGGGAGAAGGAGAGCAGTTCTTC	CASSFAGEGEQFF
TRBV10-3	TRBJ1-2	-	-	TGTGCCATCAGGGTAGACAGTAGCTCTGGCTACACCTTC	CAIRVDSSSGYTF
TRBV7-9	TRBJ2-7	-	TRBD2	TGTGCCAGCAGTTCTAGCGGACTCTACGAGCAGTACTTC	CASSSSGLYEQYF
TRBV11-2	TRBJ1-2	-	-	TGTGCCAGCAGCCTAAGACAGGCGGGCGTGGACTACACCTTC	CASSLRQAGVDYTF
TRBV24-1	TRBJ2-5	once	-	TGTGCCACCAACCAGCCCCGGGGGACCCAGTACTTC	CATNQPRGTQYF
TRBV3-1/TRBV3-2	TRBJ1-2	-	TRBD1	TGTGCCAGCAGCCAAGGGCAGGGGGCCGGTGGCTACACCTTC	CASSQGQGAGGYTF
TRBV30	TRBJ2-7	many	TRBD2	TGTGCCTGGAGTTTTCGGTTAGCGGGAGACCCAAGGGAGCAGTACTTC	CAWSFRLAGDPREQYF
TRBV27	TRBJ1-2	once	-	TGTGCCAGCACCTTTCTGACGGGAAATAATGGCTACACCTTC	CASTFLTGNNGYTF
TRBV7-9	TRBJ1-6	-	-	TGTGCCAGCAGCTTACCATTCGGGAGTTCACCCCTCCACTTT	CASSLPFGSSPLHF
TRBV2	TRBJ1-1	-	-	TGTGCCAGCAGTGTGGAGGCCGTGAACACTGAAGCTTTCTTT	CASSVEAVNTEAFF
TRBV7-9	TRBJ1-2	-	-	TGTGCCAGCAGCTTAGTTACGGTTGGCTACACCTTC	CASSLVTVGYTF
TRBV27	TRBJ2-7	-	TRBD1	TGTGCCAGCGGGGACAGGGGAGCCTCCTACGAGCAGTACTTC	CASGDRGASYEQYF
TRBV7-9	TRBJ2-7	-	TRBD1	TGTGCCAGCAGCTTACGACAGGGGCCCTACGAGCAGTACTTC	CASSLRQGPYEQYF
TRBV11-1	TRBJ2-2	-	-	TGTGCCAGCAGCCTTAGCACCGGGGAGCTGTTTTTT	CASSLSTGELFF
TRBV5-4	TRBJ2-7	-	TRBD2	TGTGCCAGCAGCTTGGGGGTAGCGGGCTCCTACGAGCAGTACTTC	CASSLGVAGSYEQYF
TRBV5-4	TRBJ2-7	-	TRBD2	TGTGCCAGCAGTCCTCCTAGCGGCAGCTCCTACGAGCAGTACTTC	CASSPPSGSSYEQYF
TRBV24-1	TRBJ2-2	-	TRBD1	TGTGCCACTGCGGACAGGAGAAACCCCGGGGAGCTGTTTTTT	CATADRRNPGELFF
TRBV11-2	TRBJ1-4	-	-	TGTGCCAGCAGTCCCAAGACTGGCACTAATGAAAAACTGTTTTTT	CASSPKTGTNEKLFF
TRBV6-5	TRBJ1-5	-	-	TGTGCCAGCAGTTACTCATACAGGGATCAGCCCCAGCATTTT	CASSYSYRDQPQHF
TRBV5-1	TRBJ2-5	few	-	TGCGCCAGCAGCTTGGGGCCTCAAGAGACCCAGTACTTC	CASSLGPQETQYF
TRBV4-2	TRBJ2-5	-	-	TGTGCCAGCAGCCAAGAGGCCTACCAAGAGACCCAGTACTTC	CASSQEAYQETQYF
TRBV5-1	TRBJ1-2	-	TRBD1	TGCGCCAGCAGCTTGGAGCCGACAGGGGATGGCTACACCTTC	CASSLEPTGDGYTF
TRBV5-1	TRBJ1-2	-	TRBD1	TGCGCCAGCAGGGACAGGGCCTATGGCTACACCTTC	CASRDRAYGYTF
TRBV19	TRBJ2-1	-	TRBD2	TGTGCCAGTGGGCTAGCGGGAGGCTTCTACAATGAGCAGTTCTTC	CASGLAGGFYNEQFF